A single sample is the source of the 29 T cell receptor beta chains below, sequenced in a study of CD8 T cells in Susac syndrome. When the RNA was reverse transcribed, random hexamers were used with an input of roughly 0.45 to 1 ug. MiXCR, run by TCRdb on the immunoSEQ multiplex PCR reads, gives a single entry per CDR3 protein. The repertoire holds over 95,000 distinct CDR3 sequences, with about nine tenths as singletons. The sample comprised CD8+ T cells from PBMCs. The receptors stem from a human donor in good health.

The chain has TRBV12-3 or TRBV12-4 and TRBJ2-2, with unresolved D. V was trimmed by 4 bases and J by 4 bases, leaving 16 bases between them. This CDR3 region has 16 residues. The CDR3 protein is CASSYPLQRGTGELFF. CDR3 sequence (DNA): TGTGCCAGCAGTTACCCCTTACAGAGAGGCACCGGGGAGCTGTTTTTT.

The chain links TRBV4-3 to TRBJ2-1, with 7 bases lining up with TRBD1. This CDR3 is 16 amino acids long. V gave up 1 base and J gave up 6 bases; unmatched junction bases: 9. Germline assignment: CDR1 LGHNA and CDR2 YSLEER. In nucleotides, the CDR3 is TGCGCCAGCAGCCAAGCGACAGGGCCACGGATCAATGAGCAGTTCTTC. Translating it yields CASSQATGPRINEQFF.

This sequence joins TRBV7-2 and TRBJ1-4; D perhaps matches TRBD1 (5 bases). Germline values: CDR1 SGHTA, CDR2 FQGNSA. The CDR3 spans 16 residues. Trimming shortened V by 3 bases and J by 8 bases, and 19 bases separated the two germline ends. CDR3 coding DNA: TGTGCCAGCAGCTTGCGGTCGGCAGGGCCCCCAGAAAAACTGTTTTTT. Its translation is CASSLRSAGPPEKLFF.

V is TRBV7-2 and J is TRBJ1-5, with D unresolved. Trimming took off 3 bases at V and 3 bases at J, with 15 bases between the two ends. In germline, CDR1 is SGHTA, CDR2 FQGNSA. The CDR3 covers 16 residues. CDR3 sequence (DNA): TGTGCCAGCAGCTTCGGCGAGGGTCGGGACAATCAGCCCCAGCATTTT. As protein: CASSFGEGRDNQPQHF.

The CDR3 DNA sequence: TGTGCCAGCAGTTCCCCCGGTAGGACACCGAACACTGAAGCTTTCTTT. Encoded protein: CASSSPGRTPNTEAFF. The gene calls are TRBV12-3 or TRBV12-4 and TRBJ1-1, with D possibly TRBD1 on 5 matching bases. The V end lost 4 bases, the J end lost 1 base, and 16 bases lay between the germline ends. The CDR3 is made up of 16 amino acids.

The rearrangement uses TRBV2 and TRBJ1-4; D unclear. CDR1 and CDR2 from the germline V gene are SNHLY and FYNNEI. The CDR3 is 12 residues long. Between the trimmed V and J ends, which lost 6 bases and 17 bases, there was a span of 19 bases. The CDR3 coding sequence is TGTGCCAGCAGCCTTCTTAGGTCGGCATACTTTTTT. The encoded protein is CASSLLRSAYFF. Based on the CDR3 plus reference TRBV2 and TRBJ1-4, the full variable domain is EPEVTQTPSHQVTQMGQEVILRCVPISNHLYFYWYRQILGQKVEFLVSFYNNEISEKSEIFDDQFSVERPDGSNFTLKIRSTKLEDSAMYFCASSLLRSAYFFGSGTQLSVL.

The rearrangement links TRBV19 to TRBJ2-7; either TRBD1 or TRBD2 may fit D (5 bases each). The length of the CDR3 is 15 residues. Trimming shortened V by 1 base and J by 0 bases, and 10 bases separated the two germline ends. The V gene's germline CDR1 is LNHDA and CDR2 SQIVND (reference sequence). This CDR3 reads CASSIVPGPSYEQYF. CDR3 nucleotides: TGTGCCAGTAGTATAGTTCCGGGGCCCTCCTACGAGCAGTACTTC.

The chain couples TRBV29-1 to TRBJ2-1; 11 bases align to TRBD2. The junction had 6 bases not matched to a gene; V was cut back by 2 bases and J by 3 bases. Per the germline V gene, CDR1 is SQVTM and CDR2 is ANQGSEA. CDR3 size: 16 residues. The CDR3 spells CSVERASGGIYNEQFF. The CDR3 DNA sequence: TGCAGCGTTGAAAGGGCTAGCGGGGGGATCTACAATGAGCAGTTCTTC.

The rearrangement uses TRBV14 and TRBJ2-1; a weak D match, TRBD2 (6 bases). V lost 1 base and J 3 bases, leaving 13 bases between the germline ends. Germline assignment: CDR1 SGHDN and CDR2 FVKESK. The CDR3 is made up of 16 amino acids. DNA for the CDR3: TGTGCCAGCAGCCAAGGCCCGGGAGCGAACTACAATGAGCAGTTCTTC. It translates to CASSQGPGANYNEQFF.

The rearrangement links TRBV6-2 or TRBV6-3 to TRBJ1-2; D remains ambiguous. The CDR3 length is 14 residues. V shed 2 bases and J shed 1 base, with 8 bases lying between them. From germline, CDR1 is MNHEY and CDR2 SVGEGT. The CDR3 region has the DNA TGTGCCAGCAGTTACGGCCAGCATAACTATGGCTACACCTTC. Residues: CASSYGQHNYGYTF.

The chain carries TRBV7-9 and TRBJ1-1; 8 bases are shared with TRBD1. The length of the CDR3 is 16 residues. V lost 5 bases and J lost 1; bases outside the gene matches: 9. Germline CDR1 SEHNR, CDR2 FQNEAQ (reference sequence). The CDR3 region is CASSPTTGQGNTEAFF. CDR3 in DNA: TGTGCCAGCAGCCCCACGACCGGACAGGGGAACACTGAAGCTTTCTTT.

CDR3 coding DNA: TGTGCCAGTAGTCCCGGCAGAGGGGTTTACGAGCAGTACTTC. It yields the protein CASSPGRGVYEQYF. The chain employs TRBV19 and TRBJ2-7, with D possibly called TRBD1 or TRBD2 (5 bases each). Trimming shortened V by 5 bases and J by 4 bases, and 15 bases separated the two germline ends. Germline CDR1 and CDR2: LNHDA and SQIVND (reference sequence). The CDR3 is 14 residues long. The variable domain in full, with the rest retrieved from reference TRBV19 and TRBJ2-7, is DGGITQSPKYLFRKEGQNVTLSCEQNLNHDAMYWYRQDPGQGLRLIYYSQIVNDFQKGDIAEGYSVSREKKESFPLTVTSAQKNPTAFYLCASSPGRGVYEQYFGPGTRLTVT.

In this sample, this clonotype turned up once. This sequence joins TRBV5-1 and TRBJ1-4, with D tentatively TRBD1 (5 bases). Germline V gives CDR1 SGHRS, CDR2 YFSETQ. The V and J ends lost 5 bases and 3 bases respectively, with 5 bases between them. The length of the CDR3 is 12 residues. As DNA, the CDR3 is TGCGCCAGCAGGGGGGCTAATGAAAAACTGTTTTTT. Translation: CASRGANEKLFF.

The chain uses TRBV12-3 or TRBV12-4 and TRBJ2-2; no firm D call. Between the trimmed V and J ends, which lost 3 bases and 7 bases, there was a span of 3 bases. The CDR3 loop spans 11 amino acids. The DNA of the CDR3 is TGTGCCAGCAGTTTCGACGGGGAGCTGTTTTTT. Protein sequence: CASSFDGELFF.

The rearrangement joins TRBV4-3 to TRBJ2-7; no definite D call. The V end lost 3 bases, the J end lost 6 bases, and 15 bases lay between the germline ends. Germline CDR1 LGHNA, CDR2 YSLEER. The CDR3 contains 14 residues. The CDR3: CASSQLPRTPEQYF. The CDR3 DNA reads TGCGCCAGCAGCCAGCTACCGAGGACCCCCGAGCAGTACTTC.

This chain uses TRBV5-1 with TRBJ1-1, with TRBD1 matching 8 bases. CDR3 length equals 15 residues. J gave up 0 bases and V 7 bases, and 8 bases lay outside the gene matches. The germline CDR1 and CDR2 sequences are SGHRS and YFSETQ. CDR3 sequence (DNA): TGCGCCAGCCGGCAGGGGGCGGGATTGAACACTGAAGCTTTCTTT. This translates into CASRQGAGLNTEAFF. Full variable domain (missing parts from reference TRBV5-1 and TRBJ1-1): KAGVTQTPRYLIKTRGQQVTLSCSPISGHRSVSWYQQTPGQGLQFLFEYFSETQRNKGNFPGRFSGRQFSNSRSEMNVSTLELGDSALYLCASRQGAGLNTEAFFGQGTRLTVV.

J is TRBJ2-5 and V is TRBV7-8, with D possibly matching TRBD1 (6 bases). Germline V gene lookup returns CDR1 SGHVS and CDR2 FQNEAQ. CDR3 size: 13 residues. The V gene lost 5 bases and the J gene lost 3 bases, with 10 bases spanning the gap. CDR3 residues: CASSPGDKETQYF. CDR3 DNA: TGTGCCAGCAGCCCCGGGGACAAAGAGACCCAGTACTTC.

The chain uses TRBV7-2 and TRBJ1-2; D remains ambiguous. The CDR3 runs to 14 residues. Germline V gene data show CDR1 as SGHTA and CDR2 as FQGNSA. Trimming cost V 8 bases and J 2 bases, with 15 bases left between them. CDR3 protein: CASGGDLLNYGYTF. The CDR3 nucleotides are TGTGCCAGCGGAGGAGATCTATTGAACTATGGCTACACCTTC.

V usage is TRBV27 and J usage is TRBJ2-1; possible D gene TRBD2, 6 bases. CDR1 and CDR2 (germline): MNHEY, SMNVEV (reference sequence). V shed 3 bases and J shed 0 bases, with 12 bases lying between them. The CDR3 has 16 amino acids. The CDR3 bases are TGTGCCAGCAGTTTCGAGTACGGGAGCTCCTACAATGAGCAGTTCTTC. This sequence encodes CASSFEYGSSYNEQFF.

J is TRBJ2-3 and V is TRBV29-1; 7 bases match TRBD2. This CDR3 is built from 14 residues. Germline V gives CDR1 SQVTM, CDR2 ANQGSEA. J was trimmed by 4 bases and V by 6 bases; bases with no gene match: 10. The CDR3 DNA is TGCAGCGTGGAATTCTGGCGGGAGTCAGATACGCAGTATTTT. Translating gives CSVEFWRESDTQYF.

The rearrangement links TRBV18 to TRBJ2-5; D uncertain. Germline assignment: CDR1 KGHSH and CDR2 LQKENI. V lost 6 bases, J lost 6 bases, and 17 bases lay in between. This CDR3 spans 14 amino acids. CDR3 in amino acids: CASSPENARQTQYF. The CDR3 DNA reads as TGTGCCAGCTCCCCTGAAAATGCGCGACAGACCCAGTACTTC.

The chain combines TRBV5-1 with TRBJ2-7, with 9 bases matching TRBD1. Germline CDR1 is SGHRS and CDR2 is YFSETQ. The V segment lost 0 bases and the J segment 1 base; nucleotides outside the gene matches: 5. CDR3 length: 16 amino acids. The CDR3: CASSLEDRGRSYEQYF. Written as DNA, the CDR3 is TGCGCCAGCAGCTTGGAGGACAGGGGCCGTTCCTACGAGCAGTACTTC.

The rearrangement joins TRBV9 to TRBJ2-1; 13 bases are a match to TRBD2. Trimming at V came to 4 bases and at J to 6 bases, leaving 4 bases not matched to a gene. Germline V CDR1 and CDR2: SGDLS, YYNGEE. This CDR3 is 15 amino acids long. The CDR3 spells CASSPRTSGGNEQFF. CDR3 DNA sequence: TGTGCCAGCAGCCCCCGGACTAGCGGGGGCAATGAGCAGTTCTTC.

The V call is TRBV5-1, the J call TRBJ2-7; D is unclear. This CDR3 comprises 11 residues. Trimming took off 4 bases at V and 2 bases at J, with 4 bases between the two ends. Germline V lookup: CDR1 SGHRS, CDR2 YFSETQ. CDR3 residues: CASSDAYEQYF. The CDR3 nucleotides read TGCGCCAGCAGCGACGCCTACGAGCAGTACTTC.

The rearrangement joins TRBV4-2 to TRBJ1-2; 12 positions agree with TRBD1. V shed 1 base and J 3 bases; nucleotides not matched to a gene: 9. Germline V lookup: CDR1 LGHNA, CDR2 YNFKEQ. The CDR3 covers 18 residues. CDR3 protein: CASSQVAGTGGIHYGYTF. As DNA, the CDR3 is TGTGCCAGCAGCCAAGTAGCCGGGACAGGGGGCATTCACTATGGCTACACCTTC.

The chain is built from TRBV2 and TRBJ2-2; TRBD1 aligns across 9 bases. The CDR3 has 14 amino acids. Trimming took 4 bases from V and 7 from J; bases not matched to a gene: 4. Germline values: CDR1 SNHLY, CDR2 FYNNEI. The CDR3 sequence: CASSVTGGFGELFF. The CDR3 DNA reads TGTGCCAGCAGTGTAACAGGGGGCTTCGGGGAGCTGTTTTTT.

The V call is TRBV5-1, the J call TRBJ2-7; a possible D gene is TRBD1 (6 bases). The CDR3 is 15 amino acids. Germline V gene sequence: CDR1 SGHRS, CDR2 YFSETQ. Trimming pared 2 bases from V and 2 bases from J, leaving 14 bases between. The CDR3 bases are TGCGCCAGCAGCTTAAAGGACAGACCGGCCTACGAGCAGTACTTC. Translated, it gives CASSLKDRPAYEQYF.

The sample holds one count of this clonotype. CDR3 region: CASSAWAGDEQYF. The CDR3 DNA sequence: TGTGCCAGCAGCGCTTGGGCGGGGGACGAGCAGTACTTC. This chain connects TRBV7-3 to TRBJ2-7; the match to TRBD2 covers 7 bases. V shed 5 bases, J shed 5 bases, and the junction held 6 bases outside the gene matches. This CDR3 is 13 amino acids long. The germline gives CDR1 SGHTA, CDR2 FQGTGA.

DNA of the CDR3: TGTGCCAGCAGTTTTAGCCCAGATACGCAGTATTTT. This codes for CASSFSPDTQYF. The chain employs TRBV12-3 or TRBV12-4 and TRBJ2-3; D gene uncertain. V was clipped by 3 bases and J by 4 bases, with 5 bases between them. The CDR3 has 12 residues.